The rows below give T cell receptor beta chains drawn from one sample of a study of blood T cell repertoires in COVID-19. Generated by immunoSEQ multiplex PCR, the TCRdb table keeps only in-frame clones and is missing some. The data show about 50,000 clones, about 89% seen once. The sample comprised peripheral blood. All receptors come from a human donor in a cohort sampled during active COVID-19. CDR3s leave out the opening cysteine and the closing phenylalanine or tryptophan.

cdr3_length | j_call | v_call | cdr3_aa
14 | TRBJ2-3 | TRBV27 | ASSLSAIADTDTQY
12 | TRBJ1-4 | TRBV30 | AWSRDRVNEKLF
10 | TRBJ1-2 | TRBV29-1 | SVETANYGYT
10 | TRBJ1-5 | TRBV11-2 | ASSPGNQPQH
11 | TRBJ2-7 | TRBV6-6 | ASSPNPYDKQY
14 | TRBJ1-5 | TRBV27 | ASSSVRQGGNQPQH
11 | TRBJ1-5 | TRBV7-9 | ASSLQGNQPQH
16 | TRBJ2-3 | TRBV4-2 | ASSQGMGTSGGTDTQY
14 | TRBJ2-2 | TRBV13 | ASSIDRYGNTGELF
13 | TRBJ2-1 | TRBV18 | ASSQGTSGIDEQF
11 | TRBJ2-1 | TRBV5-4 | ASSLVQGNEQF
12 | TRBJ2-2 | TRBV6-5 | ASSDGWGPGELF
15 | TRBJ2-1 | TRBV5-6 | ASSLRTSGVPHGEQF
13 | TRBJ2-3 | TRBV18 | ASSPPVTSTDTQY
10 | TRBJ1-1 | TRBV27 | ASSFQGSEAF
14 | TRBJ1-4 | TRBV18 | ASSPGEGATNEKLF
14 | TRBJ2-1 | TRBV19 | ASSIAEVDSYNEQF
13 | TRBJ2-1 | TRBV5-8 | ASSLGGGSYNEQF
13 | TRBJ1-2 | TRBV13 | ASRKQGAFNYGYT
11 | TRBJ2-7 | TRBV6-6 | ASSSGTVYEQY
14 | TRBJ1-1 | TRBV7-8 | ASRLGPGGKNAEAF
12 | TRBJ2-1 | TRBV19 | ASSILGGSFEQF
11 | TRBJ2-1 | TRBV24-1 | ATLAGEGHEQF
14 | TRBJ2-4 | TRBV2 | ASEEDGNLAKNIQY
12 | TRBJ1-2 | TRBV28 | ASSWGQSNYGYT
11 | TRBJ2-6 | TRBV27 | ASRLAGANVLT
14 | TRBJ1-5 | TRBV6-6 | ASSYFTGGRAQPQH
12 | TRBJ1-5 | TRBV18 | ASSPGRANQPQH
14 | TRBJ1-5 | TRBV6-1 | ASSAGGPGGNQPQH
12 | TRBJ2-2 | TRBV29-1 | SGGRDRDTGELF
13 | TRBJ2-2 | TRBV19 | ASSIYGWDTGELF
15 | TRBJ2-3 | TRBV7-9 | ASSPEGGDTSTDTQY
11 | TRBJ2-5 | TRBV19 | ASSGRRWETQY
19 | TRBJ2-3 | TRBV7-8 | ASSLTLAGDRPRRDTDTQY
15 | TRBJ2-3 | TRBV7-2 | ASSPRSSGVSTDTQY
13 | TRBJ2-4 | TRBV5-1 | ASSPRDTAKNIQY
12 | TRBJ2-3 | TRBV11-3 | ASSLALSTDTQY
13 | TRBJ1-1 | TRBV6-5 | ASRRTGTVNTEAF
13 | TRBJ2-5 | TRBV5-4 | ASLLTGGASETQY
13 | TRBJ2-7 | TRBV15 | ATSRETGAVYEQY
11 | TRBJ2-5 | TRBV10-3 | AISDAGLETQY
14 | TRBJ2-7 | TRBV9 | ASSVGGRQFSYEQY
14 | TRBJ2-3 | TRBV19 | ASSSPGQPSTDTQY
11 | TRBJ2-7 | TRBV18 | ASSSRDREEQY
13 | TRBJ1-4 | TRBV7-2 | ASSPNRGDNEKLF
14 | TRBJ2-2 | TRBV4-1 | ASSQDPIRNTGELF
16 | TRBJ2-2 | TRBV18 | ASSGPGQGAIGTGELF
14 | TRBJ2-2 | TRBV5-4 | ASSPDPGSGTGELF
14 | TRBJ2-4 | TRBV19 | ASTPDRGLAKNIQY
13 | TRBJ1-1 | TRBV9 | ASSVEAGETTEAF